These T cell receptor beta chains were read from a single sample in a study of memory CD4+ T cells and cytomegalovirus serostatus. Repertoires were generated with immunoSEQ multiplex PCR, while TCRdb's copy carries only in-frame clones and drops some. The sample holds 60,000 to 75,000 clones, about three quarters seen once. Sequenced: memory CD4+ T cells from blood. These receptors were obtained from an adult in good health and CMV-seronegative. Some clones in this sample may be carry-over from other donors' samples. The CDR3 runs from the conserved cysteine through the conserved F or W. The order of the fields is V gene, clone size, D gene, J gene, CDR3 protein, CDR3 DNA. The D gene is left open where the match is weak. Part of the rows lack a size; the others show once, few, many or a class for expanded clones.

>TRBV28|-|TRBD2|TRBJ2-5
CASSLGGRIETQYF
TGTGCCAGCAGTTTAGGCGGGAGGATAGAGACCCAGTACTTC
>TRBV14|-|TRBD1|TRBJ1-2
CASRRQGGYGYTF
TGTGCCAGCCGGAGACAGGGCGGCTATGGCTACACCTTC
>TRBV20-1|-|-|TRBJ1-4
CSASLQEKLFF
TGCAGTGCTAGCCTACAGGAAAAACTGTTTTTT
>TRBV11-1|-|-|TRBJ1-1
CASSSPARTLAKAFF
TGTGCCAGCAGCTCGCCAGCGAGAACGCTAGCGAAGGCTTTCTTT
>TRBV10-3|-|-|TRBJ2-3
CAIRNSGMSDTQYF
TGTGCCATCAGGAATAGCGGAATGTCAGATACGCAGTATTTT
>TRBV11-2|-|-|TRBJ2-4
CASTQNYGQGNIQYF
TGTGCCAGCACCCAAAATTACGGGCAGGGGAACATTCAGTACTTC
>TRBV7-9|-|TRBD1|TRBJ1-6
CASSFKTGGSYNSPLHF
TGTGCCAGCAGCTTTAAAACAGGGGGCTCCTATAATTCACCCCTCCACTTT
>TRBV2|-|TRBD2|TRBJ2-1
CASSEGIGAGGDNEQFF
TGTGCCAGCAGTGAAGGGATAGGGGCGGGAGGGGACAATGAGCAGTTCTTC
>TRBV7-2|few|TRBD1|TRBJ2-7
CASSLPGTGGPYEQYF
TGTGCCAGCAGCTTGCCTGGGACAGGGGGTCCCTACGAGCAGTACTTC
>TRBV7-2|-|TRBD2|TRBJ2-5
CASSSLYAGEETQYF
TGTGCCAGCAGCTCTCTATATGCGGGGGAAGAGACCCAGTACTTC
>TRBV6-1|-|TRBD1|TRBJ1-5
CASSLSTGSDQPQHF
TGTGCCAGCAGCCTATCGACAGGGTCGGATCAGCCCCAGCATTTT
>TRBV7-8|-|-|TRBJ1-1
CASSLEFSDMEAFF
TGTGCCAGCAGCTTAGAGTTCTCCGATATGGAAGCTTTCTTT
>TRBV4-1|-|-|TRBJ1-5
CASSGNGRNQPQHF
TGCGCCAGCAGCGGAAACGGGAGGAATCAGCCCCAGCATTTT
>TRBV7-9|-|-|TRBJ1-2
CASSLTLGIYGYTF
TGTGCCAGCAGCTTAACTTTGGGGATCTATGGCTACACCTTC
>TRBV4-3|-|-|TRBJ1-4
CASSEEGFGGPPNEKLFF
TGCGCCAGCAGCGAAGAGGGTTTCGGGGGCCCTCCTAATGAAAAACTGTTTTTT
>TRBV2|-|-|TRBJ1-2
CASSEAWTSSYGYTF
TGTGCCAGCAGTGAAGCTTGGACAAGCTCCTATGGCTACACCTTC
>TRBV9|-|-|TRBJ2-5
CASSSGNGGAGETQYF
TGTGCCAGCAGCTCGGGAAATGGAGGAGCGGGAGAGACCCAGTACTTC
>TRBV6-6|-|TRBD1|TRBJ2-5
CATYRGDETQYF
TGTGCCACTTACAGGGGCGACGAGACCCAGTACTTC
>TRBV6-6|once|TRBD1|TRBJ1-2
CASSYTDRDYGYTF
TGTGCCAGCAGTTATACGGACAGGGACTATGGCTACACCTTC
>TRBV30|few|-|TRBJ2-5
CAWSSDGKETQYF
TGTGCCTGGAGCTCGGACGGGAAAGAGACCCAGTACTTC
>TRBV30|-|-|TRBJ1-2
CAWSGGSSSANYGYTF
TGTGCCTGGAGCGGGGGCAGTAGTTCAGCTAACTATGGCTACACCTTC
>TRBV30|-|-|TRBJ2-3
CAWSVGGTDTQYF
TGTGCCTGGAGTGTTGGCGGGACAGATACGCAGTATTTT
>TRBV28|-|TRBD1|TRBJ2-5
CASSLEAGGARQETQYF
TGTGCCAGCAGTCTCGAGGCAGGGGGCGCTAGGCAAGAGACCCAGTACTTC
>TRBV11-2|-|TRBD1|TRBJ1-5
CASSLGRGGGNQPQHF
TGTGCCAGCAGCTTAGGCCGAGGGGGCGGAAATCAGCCCCAGCATTTT
>TRBV15|once|-|TRBJ1-5
CATSGGQWLGQPQHF
TGTGCCACCAGCGGGGGACAATGGTTAGGTCAGCCCCAGCATTTT
>TRBV7-2|-|TRBD1|TRBJ1-2
CASSRQGGAYGYTF
TGTGCCAGCAGCAGACAGGGGGGGGCATATGGCTACACCTTC
>TRBV30|-|-|TRBJ1-1
CALSGNTEAFF
TGTGCCTTGTCAGGGAACACTGAAGCTTTCTTT
>TRBV11-2|-|-|TRBJ1-2
CASSFSDSLYGYTF
TGTGCCAGCAGCTTTTCAGACAGTCTTTATGGCTACACCTTC
>TRBV2|-|-|TRBJ1-4
CASRRTDEKLFF
TGTGCCAGCAGGCGTACTGATGAAAAACTGTTTTTT
>TRBV18|-|-|TRBJ1-5
CASSPGLGNQPQHF
TGTGCCAGCTCACCAGGGTTGGGCAATCAGCCCCAGCATTTT
>TRBV15|-|-|TRBJ1-1
CATSRGGVNTEAFF
TGTGCCACCAGCAGAGGAGGGGTGAACACTGAAGCTTTCTTT
>TRBV6-5|-|TRBD1|TRBJ2-6
CASRGTGAGANVLTF
TGTGCCAGCAGAGGGACAGGGGCTGGGGCCAACGTCCTGACTTTC
>TRBV4-3|-|-|TRBJ1-5
CASRRTARESQPQHF
TGCGCCAGCAGACGGACAGCTAGGGAGAGTCAGCCCCAGCATTTT
>TRBV15|-|-|TRBJ1-5
CATSRQGPREPQHF
TGTGCCACCAGCAGGCAGGGGCCTAGGGAGCCCCAGCATTTT
>TRBV28|-|-|TRBJ2-1
CASRTGISSYNEQFF
TGTGCCAGCAGAACAGGGATTAGCTCCTACAATGAGCAGTTCTTC
>TRBV30|-|TRBD2|TRBJ2-7
CACIAGGFSYEQYF
TGTGCCTGTATAGCGGGAGGATTCTCCTACGAGCAGTACTTC
>TRBV4-3|-|-|TRBJ1-1
CASSRERGMNTEAFF
TGCGCCAGCAGCCGTGAGAGGGGAATGAACACTGAAGCTTTCTTT
>TRBV19|-|-|TRBJ1-2
CASSPVTGNYGYTF
TGTGCCAGTAGTCCCGTCACAGGGAACTATGGCTACACCTTC
>TRBV28|-|TRBD1|TRBJ2-5
CASSTGQKETQYF
TGTGCCAGCAGCACGGGACAGAAAGAGACCCAGTACTTC
>TRBV18|few|-|TRBJ2-5
CASSPQGGGQETQYF
TGTGCCAGCTCACCTCAGGGAGGTGGGCAAGAGACCCAGTACTTC
>TRBV6-6|-|TRBD1|TRBJ2-7
CASRTELQGVGEQYF
TGTGCCAGCAGGACAGAGCTCCAGGGGGTGGGCGAGCAGTACTTC
>TRBV30|-|-|TRBJ1-3
CAWKTAGNTIYF
TGTGCCTGGAAGACGGCTGGAAACACCATATATTTT
>TRBV2|-|-|TRBJ1-5
CASSAEGSSNQPQHF
TGTGCCAGCAGTGCCGAGGGGTCGAGCAATCAGCCCCAGCATTTT
>TRBV4-3|-|TRBD2|TRBJ2-4
CASSQDPSGGALTYF
TGCGCCAGCAGCCAAGATCCCTCGGGAGGAGCGTTGACGTACTTC
>TRBV30|few|TRBD1|TRBJ1-2
CAWNIAEGQGVYGYTF
TGTGCCTGGAACATAGCAGAGGGACAGGGGGTATATGGCTACACCTTC
>TRBV5-1|once|TRBD1|TRBJ1-1
CASSLGVGQGAGNTEAFF
TGCGCCAGCAGCTTGGGAGTGGGGCAGGGGGCAGGAAACACTGAAGCTTTCTTT
>TRBV6-6|-|-|TRBJ1-4
CASSYSYRNEKLFF
TGTGCCAGCAGTTACTCTTACAGGAATGAAAAACTGTTTTTT
>TRBV9|-|-|TRBJ2-7
CASSVGLPLYEQYF
TGTGCCAGCAGCGTCGGACTACCGCTCTACGAGCAGTACTTC
>TRBV6-5|-|TRBD1|TRBJ1-3
CASSPRTGSGNTIYF
TGTGCCAGCAGTCCCCGGACAGGGAGTGGAAACACCATATATTTT
>TRBV10-3|-|TRBD1|TRBJ2-6
CAISAGTGGGSGANVLTF
TGTGCCATCAGTGCCGGGACAGGGGGCGGTTCTGGGGCCAACGTCCTGACTTTC
>TRBV28|-|-|TRBJ2-3
CASSEPTRDTQYF
TGTGCCAGCAGCGAGCCGACCAGAGATACGCAGTATTTT
>TRBV11-3|-|TRBD1|TRBJ1-3
CASSPGQGPGNTIYF
TGTGCCAGCAGCCCGGGACAGGGGCCTGGAAACACCATATATTTT
>TRBV29-1|-|-|TRBJ1-1
CSTQGRAGTEAFF
TGCAGCACCCAAGGGAGGGCTGGGACTGAAGCTTTCTTT